The 7 T cell receptor beta chains below come from one sample, sequenced in a study of cytomegalovirus exposure and HLA in healthy donors. The study ran its PCR with 60 Vbeta and 13 Jbeta primers. Produced via immunoSEQ multiplex PCR; TCRdb's table is partial and in-frame only. The data hold over 85,000 clones, with over 65% observed a single time. Material for sequencing was PBMCs. The receptor set was obtained from a man aged 35 to 55 in good health and CMV-seronegative.

This clone was seen a few times. The rearrangement joins TRBV7-6 to TRBJ2-2; 7 positions agree with TRBD2. Germline values: CDR1 SGHVS, CDR2 FNYEAQ. The junction had 8 bases not matched to a gene; V was cut back by 3 bases and J by 4 bases. The CDR3 spans 16 residues. CDR3 DNA: TGTGCCAGCAGCTTGTCAGCGGGGATTGGCACCGGGGAGCTGTTTTTT. Protein sequence: CASSLSAGIGTGELFF.

The chain has TRBV20-1 and TRBJ2-3; a weak D match, TRBD2 (6 bases). The CDR3 has 11 residues. The germline V gene has CDR1 DFQATT and CDR2 SNEGSKA (reference sequence). Trimming stripped 0 bases from V and 14 bases from J, with 12 bases between. CDR3 amino acids: CSARDPLARYF. For the CDR3, the DNA is TGCAGTGCTAGAGATCCCCTAGCGAGGTATTTT.

The V and J genes are TRBV7-3 and TRBJ1-1, with D unclear. Between the trimmed V and J ends, which lost 5 bases and 4 bases, there was a span of 11 bases. The CDR3 covers 13 residues. Per the germline V gene, CDR1 is SGHTA and CDR2 is FQGTGA. The CDR3 loop reads CASSATGPTEAFF. The CDR3, as DNA: TGTGCCAGCAGCGCAACGGGTCCCACTGAAGCTTTCTTT.

This clone was detected a few times. The J gene is TRBJ1-3, the V gene TRBV30, with D unresolved. Deletions cut 3 bases from V and 3 bases from J, with 12 bases between. CDR3 size: 14 residues. Germline CDR1 and CDR2: GTSNPN and SVGIG (reference sequence). CDR3 bases: TGTGCCTGGAGGGATGGACTTCTTGGAAACACCATATATTTT. It specifies CAWRDGLLGNTIYF.

This chain connects TRBV5-4 to TRBJ2-3; a weak D match, TRBD1 (6 bases). V was pared by 4 bases and J by 7 bases, with 22 bases between. This CDR3 region has 16 residues. CDR1 SGHNT and CDR2 YYREEE come from the germline V gene (reference sequence). For the CDR3, the DNA is TGTGCCAGCAGCCCGGACCCGACAGGCTCCAGCTATACGCAGTATTTT. Encoded protein: CASSPDPTGSSYTQYF.

The chain recombines TRBV2 with TRBJ2-3; 8 nucleotides align to TRBD1. The CDR3 is made up of 16 amino acids. Per the germline V gene, CDR1 is SNHLY and CDR2 is FYNNEI. V shed 6 bases, J shed 3 bases, and the junction held 11 bases outside the gene matches. The CDR3 DNA reads TGTGCCAGCAGCAAAGACAGGGGTGAACCGACAGATACGCAGTATTTT. Translated, it gives CASSKDRGEPTDTQYF.

The J gene is TRBJ2-2, the V gene TRBV29-1, with TRBD2 as a possible D gene (5 bases). Germline V gene sequence: CDR1 SQVTM, CDR2 ANQGSEA. The CDR3 runs 12 residues. The germline V and J ends were trimmed by 7 bases and 3 bases, with 9 bases remaining between them. The CDR3 reads CSAQEDTGELFF. CDR3 sequence (DNA): TGCAGCGCCCAGGAGGACACCGGGGAGCTGTTTTTT.